The clone carrying this TCR beta chain has ten or more counts. Its specificity is not known. The entry originates in a study of Graves' ophthalmopathy and Graves' hyperthyroidism. Study background: At the time of initial diagnosis and before any treatment, peripheral blood was collected.

CDR1 is ENHRY and CDR2 is SYGVKD in the germline V gene. Trimming removed 4 bases from V and 2 bases from J, with 9 bases in between. The CDR3 sequence is 14 residues long. Someone took the PBMCs out of around 10 ml of fresh peripheral blood. The study's findings and limits: The model predicted ophthalmopathy progression with 60% to 71% sensitivity and 72.22% specificity.

TCR beta CDR3 amplification used RNA transcripts. Investigators did first-round RT-PCR with HTBI primers, then second-round multiplex PCR. TCRdb redid the calling of the multiplex PCR reads with MiXCR, one entry per CDR3 protein. The sample lists 400,000 to 450,000 distinct CDR3 sequences, 20% to 25% occurring once. Sequencing was performed on peripheral blood. The receptor comes from a young woman with stable Graves' hyperthyroidism. The chain carries TRBV10-3 and TRBJ1-3, with a weak D call TRBD1 (6 bases). The CDR3 DNA sequence: TGTGCCATCAGTGGGGGACACGCTGGAAACACCATATATTTT. Amino acid sequence: CAISGGHAGNTIYF.